This TCR beta chain was recovered during a study of T cell responses to AZD1222 COVID-19 vaccine. Findings and limits, study-wide: The study found vaccine-associated CD4 TCRs spanning spike, dominant at 160-218 and 743-854.

The method was immunoSEQ multiplex PCR; TCRdb's version includes in-frame clones alone and lacks a portion of them. The sample consists of roughly 100,000 clones, roughly nine tenths of them appearing once. Germline V CDR1 and CDR2: SGDLS, YYNGEE. The CDR3 length is 13 residues. The V gene lost 0 bases and the J gene lost 5 bases, with 9 bases spanning the gap. For this clone: The target antigen is unknown.

The sample consisted of peripheral blood, taken on day 0 of AZD1222 vaccination. The TCR comes from an adult in good health. V usage is TRBV9 and J usage is TRBJ2-7; D uncertain. CDR3 DNA sequence: TGTGCCAGCAGCGTAGGGCAGTCCAACGAGCAGTACTTC. This encodes CASSVGQSNEQYF.